Listed here are 14 T cell receptor beta chains from one sample, sequenced in a study of T cell responses to AZD1222 COVID-19 vaccine. TCRdb's table, derived via immunoSEQ multiplex PCR, lists solely in-frame clones and lacks some. Here the sample spans approximately 100,000 clones, roughly 85% being singletons. The specimen was peripheral blood, collected 28 days after the second AZD1222 dose. Every receptor here comes from an adult who received the AZD1222 COVID-19 vaccine.

The chain joins TRBV28 to TRBJ1-1; D is ambiguous. Trimming stripped 7 bases from V and 0 bases from J, with 6 bases between. The CDR3 runs 12 residues. CDR1 is MDHEN and CDR2 is SYDVKM in the germline V gene. The CDR3 loop is CASKHMNTEAFF. For the CDR3, the DNA is TGTGCCAGCAAGCACATGAACACTGAAGCTTTCTTT.

This chain joins TRBV30 and TRBJ1-5; D is uncertain. V gave up 0 bases and J gave up 3 bases, with 12 bases separating them. The CDR3 has 15 amino acids. The germline V gene encodes CDR1 GTSNPN and CDR2 SVGIG (reference sequence). The CDR3 loop reads CAWSVLLGSNQPQHF. For the CDR3, the DNA is TGTGCCTGGAGTGTACTGTTAGGTTCCAATCAGCCCCAGCATTTT.

The chain is built from TRBV28 and TRBJ1-2, with 9 bases lining up with TRBD1. With V trimmed by 4 bases and J by 7 bases, 4 bases remained unmatched. Germline V lookup: CDR1 MDHEN, CDR2 SYDVKM. The CDR3 is made up of 13 amino acids. DNA of the CDR3: TGTGCCAGCAGTTCACCGGGACAGGGTGGCTACACCTTC. Translation: CASSSPGQGGYTF.

The rearrangement links TRBV5-1 to TRBJ1-2; perhaps TRBD1 as D (6 bases). CDR3 length equals 16 residues. The germline CDR1 and CDR2 sequences are SGHRS and YFSETQ. V was pared by 0 bases and J by 6 bases, with 18 bases between. The DNA of the CDR3 is TGCGCCAGCAGCTTGGTACAGGGTTGGTCTTTGGATGGCTACACCTTC. Residues: CASSLVQGWSLDGYTF.

The count of this clone is one. The chain employs TRBV5-1 and TRBJ1-4; D unresolved. V dropped 0 bases and J dropped 11 bases, with 5 bases sitting between them. CDR3 length: 11 residues. Germline loops: CDR1 SGHRS, CDR2 YFSETQ. The CDR3 coding sequence is TGCGCCAGCAGCTTGGCGGGGAAACTGTTTTTT. It specifies CASSLAGKLFF.

The chain uses TRBV14 and TRBJ1-6, with 7 bases identical to TRBD1. V was pared by 0 bases and J by 8 bases, with 10 bases of the junction left unmatched. The CDR3 length is 17 residues. Germline CDR1 reads SGHDN; CDR2 reads FVKESK. The CDR3 here is CASSQDARQGVYSPLHF. The CDR3 DNA reads TGTGCCAGCAGCCAAGATGCCAGACAGGGAGTATATTCACCCCTCCACTTT.

V is TRBV10-3 and J is TRBJ2-1; TRBD2 aligns across 11 bases. V trimming: 0 bases; J trimming: 6 bases; junction bases outside the gene matches: 4. Germline V gene data show CDR1 as ENHRY and CDR2 as SYGVKD. This CDR3 is built from 16 residues. CDR3 sequence reads: CAISESLLAGVNEQFF. CDR3 sequence (DNA): TGTGCCATCAGTGAGTCTTTACTAGCGGGAGTCAATGAGCAGTTCTTC.

This chain links TRBV11-2 with TRBJ1-4; D gene unclear. CDR1 is SGHAT, CDR2 FQNNGV, per germline. This CDR3 spans 11 amino acids. Trimming removed 1 base from V and 7 bases from J, with 1 base in between. This chain's CDR3 is CASSLGEKLFF. CDR3 DNA sequence: TGTGCCAGCAGCTTAGGTGAAAAACTGTTTTTT.

This chain uses TRBV19 with TRBJ2-2, with 8 bases identical to TRBD2. CDR1 LNHDA and CDR2 SQIVND come from the germline V gene (reference sequence). The length of the CDR3 is 16 residues. Trimming at V came to 7 bases and at J to 4 bases, leaving 11 bases not matched to a gene. The DNA for the CDR3 is TGTGCCAGTACCACGGGAGGGTCCCGAGTCACCGGGGAGCTGTTTTTT. It specifies CASTTGGSRVTGELFF.

Written as DNA, the CDR3 is TGTGCCAGCAGCCCGGGACTAGTGAGGGGGAATGAGCAGTTCTTC. Translating it yields CASSPGLVRGNEQFF. This rearrangement joins TRBV7-3 to TRBJ2-1; TRBD2 matches at 8 bases. The ends lost 5 bases at V and 7 bases at J; junction bases unmatched: 10. The CDR3 contains 15 residues. CDR1 SGHTA and CDR2 FQGTGA come from the germline V gene.

The chain combines TRBV5-1 with TRBJ2-2; 9 positions match TRBD2. This CDR3 is built from 17 residues. V gave up 5 bases and J gave up 2 bases; unmatched junction bases: 10. Germline V gene lookup returns CDR1 SGHRS and CDR2 YFSETQ. The CDR3: CASRPTGLASNTGELFF. The CDR3 bases are TGCGCCAGCAGGCCCACGGGACTAGCTTCCAACACCGGGGAGCTGTTTTTT.

The rearrangement uses TRBV28 and TRBJ2-1; D gene uncertain. The CDR3 is 16 residues long. Germline V gene sequence: CDR1 MDHEN, CDR2 SYDVKM. V was cut by 5 bases and J by 3 bases, with 17 bases left in between. The CDR3 reads CASSISRLSRYNEQFF. The DNA of the CDR3 is TGTGCCAGCAGTATCAGTCGGTTAAGCCGCTACAATGAGCAGTTCTTC.

This clone has a handful of counts. The CDR3: CATSRGARNDEQYF. CDR3 nucleotide sequence: TGTGCCACCAGCAGGGGGGCTAGGAACGACGAGCAGTACTTC. The gene calls are TRBV15 and TRBJ2-7; a possible D gene is TRBD1 (6 bases). Germline assignment: CDR1 LNHNV and CDR2 YYDKDF (reference sequence). Trimming removed 3 bases at V and 5 bases at J, with 14 bases between. The CDR3 has 14 residues. Supplemented by reference TRBV15 and TRBJ2-7, the full variable domain reads DAMVIQNPRYQVTQFGKPVTLSCSQTLNHNVMYWYQQKSSQAPKLLFHYYDKDFNNEADTPDNFQSRRPNTSFCFLDIRSPGLGDTAMYLCATSRGARNDEQYFGPGTRLTVT.

The chain carries TRBV6-2 or TRBV6-3 and TRBJ1-1; D remains unclear. CDR3 length: 13 residues. The germline V gene encodes CDR1 MNHEY and CDR2 SVGEGT. V was pared by 2 bases and J by 3 bases, with 7 bases between. The CDR3, as DNA: TGTGCCAGCAGTTACACGCGGGACACTGAAGCTTTCTTT. Translation: CASSYTRDTEAFF.